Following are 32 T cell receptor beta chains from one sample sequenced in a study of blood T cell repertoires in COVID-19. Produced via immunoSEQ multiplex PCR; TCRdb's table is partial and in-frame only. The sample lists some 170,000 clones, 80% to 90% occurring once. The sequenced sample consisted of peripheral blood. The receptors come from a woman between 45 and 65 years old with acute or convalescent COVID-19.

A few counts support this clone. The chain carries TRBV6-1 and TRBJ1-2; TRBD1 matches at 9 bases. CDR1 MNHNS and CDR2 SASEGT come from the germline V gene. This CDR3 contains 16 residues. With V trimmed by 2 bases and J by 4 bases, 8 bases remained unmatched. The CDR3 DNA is TGTGCCAGCAGTGAAAAGGGGGACAGGGCGATCTATGGCTACACCTTC. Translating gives CASSEKGDRAIYGYTF.

DNA of the CDR3: TGTGCCAGCAGCTTAGCGTTCTTTTATAAACCAGGGCAGCGCTACGAGCAGTACTTC. This gives the protein CASSLAFFYKPGQRYEQYF. The J gene is TRBJ2-7, the V gene TRBV7-4, with a tentative D call TRBD1 (5 bases). The V gene lost 0 bases and the J gene lost 3 bases, with 24 bases spanning the gap. CDR3 length: 19 residues. CDR1 and CDR2 (germline): SGHVT, SQSDAQ.

CDR3 in amino acids: CASSPQGDGYTF. The CDR3 DNA is TGTGCCAGCAGCCCACAGGGGGATGGCTACACCTTC. The chain couples TRBV5-4 to TRBJ1-2; 8 nucleotides agree with TRBD1. Trimming at V came to 4 bases and at J to 6 bases, leaving 2 bases not matched to a gene. CDR3 length equals 12 residues. From germline, CDR1 is SGHNT and CDR2 YYREEE (reference sequence).

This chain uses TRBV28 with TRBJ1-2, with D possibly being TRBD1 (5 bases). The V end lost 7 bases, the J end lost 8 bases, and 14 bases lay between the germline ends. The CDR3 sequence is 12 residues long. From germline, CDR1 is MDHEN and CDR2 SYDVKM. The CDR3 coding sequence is TGTGCCAGCACGCCCAGGGTGAGGGGCTACACCTTC. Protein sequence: CASTPRVRGYTF.

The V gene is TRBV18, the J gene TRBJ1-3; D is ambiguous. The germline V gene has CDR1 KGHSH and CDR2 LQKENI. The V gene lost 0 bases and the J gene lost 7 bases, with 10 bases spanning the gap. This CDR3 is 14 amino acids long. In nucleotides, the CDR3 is TGTGCCAGCTCACCACCCCCGCTTGGCAACACCATATATTTT. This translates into CASSPPPLGNTIYF.

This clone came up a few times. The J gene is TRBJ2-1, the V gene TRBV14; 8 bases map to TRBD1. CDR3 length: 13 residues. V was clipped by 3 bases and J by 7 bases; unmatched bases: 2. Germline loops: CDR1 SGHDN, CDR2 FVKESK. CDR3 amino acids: CASSHGQGNEQFF. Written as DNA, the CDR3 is TGTGCCAGCAGCCACGGACAGGGAAATGAGCAGTTCTTC.

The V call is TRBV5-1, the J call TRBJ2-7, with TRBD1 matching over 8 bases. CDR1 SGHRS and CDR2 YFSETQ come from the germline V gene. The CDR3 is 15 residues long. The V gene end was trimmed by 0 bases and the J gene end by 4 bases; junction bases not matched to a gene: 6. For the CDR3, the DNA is TGCGCCAGCAGCTTGGGACAGGGGAATGGGTACGAGCAGTACTTC. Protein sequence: CASSLGQGNGYEQYF. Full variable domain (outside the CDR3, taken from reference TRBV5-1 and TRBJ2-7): KAGVTQTPRYLIKTRGQQVTLSCSPISGHRSVSWYQQTPGQGLQFLFEYFSETQRNKGNFPGRFSGRQFSNSRSEMNVSTLELGDSALYLCASSLGQGNGYEQYFGPGTRLTVT.

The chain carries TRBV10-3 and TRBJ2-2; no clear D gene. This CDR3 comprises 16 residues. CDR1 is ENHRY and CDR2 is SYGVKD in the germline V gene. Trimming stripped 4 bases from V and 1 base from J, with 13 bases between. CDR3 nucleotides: TGTGCCATCAGTGGAGTTACAGTTGGGAACACCGGGGAGCTGTTTTTT. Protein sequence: CAISGVTVGNTGELFF.

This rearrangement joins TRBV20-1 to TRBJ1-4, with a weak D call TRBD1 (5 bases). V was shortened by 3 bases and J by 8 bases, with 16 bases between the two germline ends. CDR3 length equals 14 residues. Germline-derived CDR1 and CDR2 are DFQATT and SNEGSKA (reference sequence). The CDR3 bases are TGCAGTGCTAGTGCCCCCAGGGATAGGGAAAAACTGTTTTTT. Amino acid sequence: CSASAPRDREKLFF.

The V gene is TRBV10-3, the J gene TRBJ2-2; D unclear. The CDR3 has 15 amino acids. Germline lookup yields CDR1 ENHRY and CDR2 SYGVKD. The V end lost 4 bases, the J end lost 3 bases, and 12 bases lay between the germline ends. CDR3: CAISGASWDTGELFF. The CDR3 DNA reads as TGTGCCATCAGTGGGGCTTCTTGGGACACCGGGGAGCTGTTTTTT.

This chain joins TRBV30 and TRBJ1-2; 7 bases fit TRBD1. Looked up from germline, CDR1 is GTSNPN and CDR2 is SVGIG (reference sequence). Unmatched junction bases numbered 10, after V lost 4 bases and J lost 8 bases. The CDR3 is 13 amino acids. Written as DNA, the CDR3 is TGTGCCTGGACCCTCGGGACAGCGCGGGGCTACACCTTC. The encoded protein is CAWTLGTARGYTF.

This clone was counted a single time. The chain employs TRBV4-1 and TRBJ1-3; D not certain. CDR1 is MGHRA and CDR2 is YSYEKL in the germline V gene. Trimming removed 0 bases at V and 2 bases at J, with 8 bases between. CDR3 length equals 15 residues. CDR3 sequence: CASSQERVTGNTIYF. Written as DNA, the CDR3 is TGCGCCAGCAGCCAAGAGAGGGTTACTGGAAACACCATATATTTT.

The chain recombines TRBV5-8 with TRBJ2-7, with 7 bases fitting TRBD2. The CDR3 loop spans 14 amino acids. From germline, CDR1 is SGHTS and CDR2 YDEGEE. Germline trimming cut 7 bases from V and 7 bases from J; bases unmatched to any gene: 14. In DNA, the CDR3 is TGTGCCAGCGGACCCCTCGCGGGAGTTCGGGAGCAGTACTTC. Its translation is CASGPLAGVREQYF.

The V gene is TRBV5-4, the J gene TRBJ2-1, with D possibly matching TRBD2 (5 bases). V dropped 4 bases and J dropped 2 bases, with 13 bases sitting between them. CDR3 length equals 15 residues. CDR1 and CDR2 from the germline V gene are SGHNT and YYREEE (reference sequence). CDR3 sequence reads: CASSPELGAYNEQFF. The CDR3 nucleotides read TGTGCCAGCAGCCCGGAGCTGGGAGCCTACAATGAGCAGTTCTTC. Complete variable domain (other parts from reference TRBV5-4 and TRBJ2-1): ETGVTQSPTHLIKTRGQQVTLRCSSQSGHNTVSWYQQALGQGPQFIFQYYREEENGRGNFPPRFSGLQFPNYSSELNVNALELDDSALYLCASSPELGAYNEQFFGPGTRLTVL.

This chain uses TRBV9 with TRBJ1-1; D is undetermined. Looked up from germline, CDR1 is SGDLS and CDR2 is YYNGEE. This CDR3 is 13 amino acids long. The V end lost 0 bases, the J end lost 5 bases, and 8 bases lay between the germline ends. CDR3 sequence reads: CASSVGGRTEAFF. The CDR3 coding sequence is TGTGCCAGCAGCGTAGGCGGAAGGACTGAAGCTTTCTTT.

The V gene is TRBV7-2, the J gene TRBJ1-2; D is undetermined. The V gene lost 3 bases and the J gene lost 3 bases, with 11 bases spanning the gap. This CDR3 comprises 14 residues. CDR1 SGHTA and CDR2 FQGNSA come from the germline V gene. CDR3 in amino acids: CASSLTHGDYGYTF. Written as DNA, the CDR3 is TGTGCCAGCAGCTTGACACACGGGGACTATGGCTACACCTTC.

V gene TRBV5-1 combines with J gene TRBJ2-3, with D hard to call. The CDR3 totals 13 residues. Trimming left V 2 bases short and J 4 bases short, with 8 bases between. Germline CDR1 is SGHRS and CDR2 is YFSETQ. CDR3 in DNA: TGCGCCAGCAGCTTCAGTTTGGCAGATACGCAGTATTTT. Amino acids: CASSFSLADTQYF.

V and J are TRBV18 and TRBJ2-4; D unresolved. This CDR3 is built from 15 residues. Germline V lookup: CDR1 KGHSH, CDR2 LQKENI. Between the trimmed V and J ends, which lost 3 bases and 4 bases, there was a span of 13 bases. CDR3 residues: CASSPIDTPKNIQYF. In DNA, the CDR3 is TGTGCCAGCTCACCCATCGACACCCCTAAAAACATTCAGTACTTC. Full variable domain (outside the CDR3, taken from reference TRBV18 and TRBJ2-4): NAGVMQNPRHLVRRRGQEARLRCSPMKGHSHVYWYRQLPEEGLKFMVYLQKENIIDESGMPKERFSAEFPKEGPSILRIQQVVRGDSAAYFCASSPIDTPKNIQYFGAGTRLSVL.

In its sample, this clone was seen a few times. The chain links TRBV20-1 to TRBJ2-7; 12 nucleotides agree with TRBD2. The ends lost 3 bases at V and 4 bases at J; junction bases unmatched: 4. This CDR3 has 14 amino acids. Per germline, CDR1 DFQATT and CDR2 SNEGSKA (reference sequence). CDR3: CSASRTSGTYEQYF. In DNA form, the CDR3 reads TGCAGTGCTAGTAGGACTAGCGGGACTTACGAGCAGTACTTC.

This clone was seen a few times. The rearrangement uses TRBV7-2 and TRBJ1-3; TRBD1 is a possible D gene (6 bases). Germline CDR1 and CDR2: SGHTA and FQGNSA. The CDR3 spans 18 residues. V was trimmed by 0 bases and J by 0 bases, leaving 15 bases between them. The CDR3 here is CASSLASPTGTSGNTIYF. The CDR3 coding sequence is TGTGCCAGCAGCTTAGCTTCCCCGACAGGAACCTCTGGAAACACCATATATTTT.

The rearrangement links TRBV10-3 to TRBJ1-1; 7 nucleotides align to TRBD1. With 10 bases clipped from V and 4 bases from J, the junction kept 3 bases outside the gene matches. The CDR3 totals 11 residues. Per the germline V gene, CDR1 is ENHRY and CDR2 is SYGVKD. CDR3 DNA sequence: TGTGCCACCTACAGGGGCACTGAAGCTTTCTTT. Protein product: CATYRGTEAFF.

CDR3 in DNA: TGCGCCAGCAGCCAAGGCGTGGCAGGGGGCTTCTATGGCTACACCTTC. As protein: CASSQGVAGGFYGYTF. This rearrangement joins TRBV4-1 to TRBJ1-2; 8 bases are shared with TRBD1. The CDR3 has 16 residues. CDR1 is MGHRA and CDR2 is YSYEKL in the germline V gene. Unmatched junction bases numbered 8, after V lost 1 base and J lost 4 bases.

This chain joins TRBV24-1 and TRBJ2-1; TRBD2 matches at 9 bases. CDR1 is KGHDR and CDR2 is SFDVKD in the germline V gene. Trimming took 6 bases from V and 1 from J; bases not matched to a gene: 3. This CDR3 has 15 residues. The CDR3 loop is CATSRTSASYNEQFF. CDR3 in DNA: TGTGCCACCAGTAGGACTAGCGCATCCTACAATGAGCAGTTCTTC.

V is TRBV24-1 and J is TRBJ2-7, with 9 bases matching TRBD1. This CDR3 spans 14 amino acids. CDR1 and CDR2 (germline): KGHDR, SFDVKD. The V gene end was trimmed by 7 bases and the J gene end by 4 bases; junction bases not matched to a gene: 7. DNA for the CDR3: TGTGCCACCAGAGGACAGGGGCCCGATTACGAGCAGTACTTC. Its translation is CATRGQGPDYEQYF.

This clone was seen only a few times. The DNA of the CDR3 is TGTGCCAGCAGTGACGGGCAGGGAATTCCCTACGAGCAGTACTTC. As protein: CASSDGQGIPYEQYF. The chain is built from TRBV6-4 and TRBJ2-7, with D perhaps TRBD1 (5 bases). This CDR3 has 15 residues. Trimming removed 2 bases at V and 2 bases at J, with 13 bases between. Germline CDR1 MRHNA, CDR2 SNTAGT.

The CDR3 region is CASSVNTGSTEAFF. CDR3 bases: TGTGCCAGCAGTGTTAACACAGGGAGTACTGAAGCTTTCTTT. V gene TRBV25-1 combines with J gene TRBJ1-1, with D possibly matching TRBD1 (6 bases). V was trimmed by 4 bases and J by 5 bases, leaving 14 bases between them. The CDR3 has 14 amino acids. The germline CDR1 and CDR2 sequences are MGHDK and SYGVNS.

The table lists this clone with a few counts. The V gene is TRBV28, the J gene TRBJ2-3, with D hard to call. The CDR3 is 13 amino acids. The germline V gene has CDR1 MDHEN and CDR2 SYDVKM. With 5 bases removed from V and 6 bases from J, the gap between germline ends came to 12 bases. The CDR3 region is CASSPWATDTQYF. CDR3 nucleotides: TGTGCCAGCAGTCCCTGGGCCACGGATACGCAGTATTTT.

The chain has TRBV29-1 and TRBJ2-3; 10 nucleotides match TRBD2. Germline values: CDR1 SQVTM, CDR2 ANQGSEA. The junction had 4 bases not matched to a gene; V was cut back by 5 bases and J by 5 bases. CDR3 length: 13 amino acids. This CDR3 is CSVRASGGDTQYF. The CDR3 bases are TGCAGCGTTAGGGCTAGCGGGGGAGATACGCAGTATTTT.

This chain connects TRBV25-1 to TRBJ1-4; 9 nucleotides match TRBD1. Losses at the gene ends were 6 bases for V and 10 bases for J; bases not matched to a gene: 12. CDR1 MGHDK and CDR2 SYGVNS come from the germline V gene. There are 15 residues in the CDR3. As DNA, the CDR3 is TGTGCCAGCAGCGCCGGGACAGGGACTCTTGGAAAACTGTTTTTT. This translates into CASSAGTGTLGKLFF.

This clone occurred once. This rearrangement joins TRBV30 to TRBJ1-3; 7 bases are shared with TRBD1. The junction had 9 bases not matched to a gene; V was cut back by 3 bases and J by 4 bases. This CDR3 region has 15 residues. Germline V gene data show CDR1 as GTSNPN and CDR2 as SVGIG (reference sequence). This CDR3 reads CAWSGDSGAGNTIYF. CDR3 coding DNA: TGTGCCTGGAGCGGGGACAGTGGGGCCGGAAACACCATATATTTT.

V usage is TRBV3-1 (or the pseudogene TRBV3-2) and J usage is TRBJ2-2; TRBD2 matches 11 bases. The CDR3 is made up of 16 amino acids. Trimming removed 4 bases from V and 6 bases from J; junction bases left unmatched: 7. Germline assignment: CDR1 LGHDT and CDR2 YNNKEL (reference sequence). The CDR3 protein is CASSRLFSGGAGELFF. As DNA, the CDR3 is TGTGCCAGCAGCCGTTTGTTTAGCGGGGGGGCCGGGGAGCTGTTTTTT.

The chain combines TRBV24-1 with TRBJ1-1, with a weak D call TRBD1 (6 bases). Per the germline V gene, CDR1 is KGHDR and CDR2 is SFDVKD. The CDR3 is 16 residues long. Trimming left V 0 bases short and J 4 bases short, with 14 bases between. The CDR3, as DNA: TGTGCCACCAGTGATTTGCGCCCGACAGGAAGCACTGAAGCTTTCTTT. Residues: CATSDLRPTGSTEAFF.